This passage covers 2 T cell receptor beta chains from one sample sequenced in a study of shared clonotypes between healthy human individuals. Generated by immunoSEQ multiplex PCR, the TCRdb table keeps only in-frame clones and is missing some. The data show fewer than 3 million clones, about nine tenths seen once. Sequenced material: naive CD4+ T cells from PBMCs. Subset given: CD45RA+ positively selected. The receptors derive from a man aged 18 to 30 in good health. Some clones in this sample may be carry-over from other donors' samples.

About this clone: This CDR3 is also generated by other DNA sequences in the sample. This chain links TRBV5-1 with TRBJ2-2; the D is unclear. The CDR3 is 13 residues long. V lost 0 bases to trimming and J lost 5 bases, with 5 bases between them. Per germline, CDR1 SGHRS and CDR2 YFSETQ. The CDR3 DNA follows: TGCGCCAGCAGCTTGGATCCAACCGGGGAGCTGTTTTTT. It translates to CASSLDPTGELFF.

V gene TRBV4-3 combines with J gene TRBJ1-5, with TRBD1 as a possible D gene (6 bases). V lost 5 bases and J lost 6, with 14 bases in between. CDR3 length: 14 amino acids. CDR1 and CDR2 (germline): LGHNA, YSLEER. CDR3 in amino acids: CASSENREGQPQHF. The CDR3 DNA follows: TGCGCCAGCAGCGAGAACAGGGAGGGTCAGCCCCAGCATTTT.